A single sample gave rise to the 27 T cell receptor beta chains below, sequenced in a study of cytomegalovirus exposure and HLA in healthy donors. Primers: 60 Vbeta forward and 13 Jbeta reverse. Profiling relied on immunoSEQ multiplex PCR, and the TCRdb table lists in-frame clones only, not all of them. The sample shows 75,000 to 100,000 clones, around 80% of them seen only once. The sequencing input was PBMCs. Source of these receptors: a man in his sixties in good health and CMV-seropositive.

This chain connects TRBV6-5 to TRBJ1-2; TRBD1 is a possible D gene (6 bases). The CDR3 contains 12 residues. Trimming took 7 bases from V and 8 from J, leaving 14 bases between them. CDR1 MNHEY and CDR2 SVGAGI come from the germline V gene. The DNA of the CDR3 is TGTGCCAGCACCCATGTCAGGGGCGGCTACACCTTC. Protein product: CASTHVRGGYTF.

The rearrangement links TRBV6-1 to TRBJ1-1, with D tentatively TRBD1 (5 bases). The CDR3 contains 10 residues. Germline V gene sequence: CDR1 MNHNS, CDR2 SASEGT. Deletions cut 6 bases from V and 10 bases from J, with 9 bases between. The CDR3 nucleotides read TGTGCCAGCAGATCAGGGCGAGCTTTCTTT. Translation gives CASRSGRAFF.

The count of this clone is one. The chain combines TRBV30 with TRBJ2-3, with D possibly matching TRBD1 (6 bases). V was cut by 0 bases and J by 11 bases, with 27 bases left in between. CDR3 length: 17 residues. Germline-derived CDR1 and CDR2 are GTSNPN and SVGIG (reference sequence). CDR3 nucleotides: TGTGCCTGGAGTGTAGGTGGGGGCCTAGGAGGCTCTACGAAGCAGTATTTT. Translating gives CAWSVGGGLGGSTKQYF.

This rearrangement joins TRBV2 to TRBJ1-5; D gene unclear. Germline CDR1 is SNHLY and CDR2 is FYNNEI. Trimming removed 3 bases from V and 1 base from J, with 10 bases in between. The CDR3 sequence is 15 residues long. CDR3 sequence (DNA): TGTGCCAGCAGTGATTCGGTTTCGAGCAATCAGCCCCAGCATTTT. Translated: CASSDSVSSNQPQHF. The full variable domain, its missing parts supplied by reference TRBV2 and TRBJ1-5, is EPEVTQTPSHQVTQMGQEVILRCVPISNHLYFYWYRQILGQKVEFLVSFYNNEISEKSEIFDDQFSVERPDGSNFTLKIRSTKLEDSAMYFCASSDSVSSNQPQHFGDGTRLSIL.

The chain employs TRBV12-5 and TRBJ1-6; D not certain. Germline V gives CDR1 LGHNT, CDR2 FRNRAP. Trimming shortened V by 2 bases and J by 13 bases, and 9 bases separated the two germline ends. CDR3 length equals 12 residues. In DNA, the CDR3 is TGTGCTAGTGGTTTGCCAGGCCGGCCCCTCCACTTT. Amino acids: CASGLPGRPLHF.

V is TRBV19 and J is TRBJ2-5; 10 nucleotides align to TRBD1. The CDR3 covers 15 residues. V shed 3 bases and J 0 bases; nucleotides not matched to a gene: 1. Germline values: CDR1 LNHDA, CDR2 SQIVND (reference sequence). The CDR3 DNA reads TGTGCCAGTAGTATGACAGGGGGCAACCAAGAGACCCAGTACTTC. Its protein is CASSMTGGNQETQYF.

The CDR3 here is CASSIMGGGFDEQFF. The CDR3, as DNA: TGTGCCAGCAGCATAATGGGGGGGGGCTTCGATGAGCAGTTCTTC. The chain links TRBV5-6 to TRBJ2-1; D perhaps matches TRBD2 (7 bases). The V end was cut by 4 bases, the J end by 8 bases, with 19 bases between. This CDR3 contains 15 residues. CDR1 is SGHDT, CDR2 YYEEEE, per germline.

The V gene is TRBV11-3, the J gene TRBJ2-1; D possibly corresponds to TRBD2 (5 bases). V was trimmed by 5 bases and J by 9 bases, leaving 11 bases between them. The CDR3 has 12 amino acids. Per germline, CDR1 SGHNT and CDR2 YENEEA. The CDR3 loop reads CASSRGSTEQFF. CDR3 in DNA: TGTGCCAGCAGCCGCGGGTCAACTGAGCAGTTCTTC.

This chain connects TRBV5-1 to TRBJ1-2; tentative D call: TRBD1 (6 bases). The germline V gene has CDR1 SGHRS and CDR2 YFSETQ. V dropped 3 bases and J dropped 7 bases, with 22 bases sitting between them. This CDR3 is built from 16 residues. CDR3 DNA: TGCGCCAGCAGCTCAGGAACCGGCGGGGGCGCGGTTGGCTACACCTTC. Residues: CASSSGTGGGAVGYTF.

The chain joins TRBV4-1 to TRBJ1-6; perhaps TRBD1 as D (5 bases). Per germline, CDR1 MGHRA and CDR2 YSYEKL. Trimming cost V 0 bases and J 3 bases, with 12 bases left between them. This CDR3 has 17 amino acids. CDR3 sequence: CASSQDGGEFYNSPLHF. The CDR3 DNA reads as TGCGCCAGCAGCCAAGATGGGGGGGAGTTCTATAATTCACCCCTCCACTTT.

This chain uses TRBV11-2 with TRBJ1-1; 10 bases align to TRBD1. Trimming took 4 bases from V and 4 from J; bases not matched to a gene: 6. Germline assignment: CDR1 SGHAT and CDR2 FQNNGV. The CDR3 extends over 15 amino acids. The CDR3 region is CASSSGQGRPTEAFF. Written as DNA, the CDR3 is TGTGCCAGCAGCTCGGGACAGGGGCGTCCCACTGAAGCTTTCTTT.

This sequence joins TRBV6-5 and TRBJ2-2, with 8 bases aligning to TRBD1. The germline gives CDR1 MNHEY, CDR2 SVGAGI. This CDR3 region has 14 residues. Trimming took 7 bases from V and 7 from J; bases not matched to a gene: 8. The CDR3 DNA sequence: TGTGCCAGCAAATCATACAGGGGGGTCGGGGAGCTGTTTTTT. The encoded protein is CASKSYRGVGELFF.

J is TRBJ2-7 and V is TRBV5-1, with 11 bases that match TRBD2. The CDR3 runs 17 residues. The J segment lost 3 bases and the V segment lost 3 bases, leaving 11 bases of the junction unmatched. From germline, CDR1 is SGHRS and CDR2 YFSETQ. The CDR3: CASSWRASGGRGYEQYF. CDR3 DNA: TGCGCCAGCAGCTGGAGGGCTAGCGGGGGGCGAGGCTACGAGCAGTACTTC.

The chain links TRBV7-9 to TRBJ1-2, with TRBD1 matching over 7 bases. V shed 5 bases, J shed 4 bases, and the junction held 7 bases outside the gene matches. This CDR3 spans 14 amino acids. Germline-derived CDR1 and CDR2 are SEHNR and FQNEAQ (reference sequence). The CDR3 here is CASSPGGGLYGYTF. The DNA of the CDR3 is TGTGCCAGCAGCCCAGGAGGGGGCCTCTATGGCTACACCTTC. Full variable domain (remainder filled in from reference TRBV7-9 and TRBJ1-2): DTGVSQNPRHKITKRGQNVTFRCDPISEHNRLYWYRQTLGQGPEFLTYFQNEAQLEKSRLLSDRFSAERPKGSFSTLEIQRTEQGDSAMYLCASSPGGGLYGYTFGSGTRLTVV.

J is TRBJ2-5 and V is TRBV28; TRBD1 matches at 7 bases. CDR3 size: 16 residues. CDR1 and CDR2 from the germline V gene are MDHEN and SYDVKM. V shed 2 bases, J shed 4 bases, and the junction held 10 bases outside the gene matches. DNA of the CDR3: TGTGCCAGCAGTTTAAGACAACAGGGGATCGGAGAGACCCAGTACTTC. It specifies CASSLRQQGIGETQYF.

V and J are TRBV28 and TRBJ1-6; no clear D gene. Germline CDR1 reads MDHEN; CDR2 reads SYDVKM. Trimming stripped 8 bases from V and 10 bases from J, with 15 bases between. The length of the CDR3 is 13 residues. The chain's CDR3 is CASHSGWRSPLHF. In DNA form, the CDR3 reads TGTGCCAGCCATTCGGGGTGGCGATCACCCCTCCACTTT. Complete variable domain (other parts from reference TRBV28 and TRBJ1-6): DVKVTQSSRYLVKRTGEKVFLECVQDMDHENMFWYRQDPGLGLRLIYFSYDVKMKEKGDIPEGYSVSREKKERFSLILESASTNQTSMYLCASHSGWRSPLHFGNGTRLTVT.

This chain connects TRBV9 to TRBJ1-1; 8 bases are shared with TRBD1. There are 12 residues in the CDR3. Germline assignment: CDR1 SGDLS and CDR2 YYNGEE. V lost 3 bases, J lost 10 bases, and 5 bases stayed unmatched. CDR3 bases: TGTGCCAGCAGCGGCCAGGGGGCGGGAGCTTTCTTT. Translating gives CASSGQGAGAFF.

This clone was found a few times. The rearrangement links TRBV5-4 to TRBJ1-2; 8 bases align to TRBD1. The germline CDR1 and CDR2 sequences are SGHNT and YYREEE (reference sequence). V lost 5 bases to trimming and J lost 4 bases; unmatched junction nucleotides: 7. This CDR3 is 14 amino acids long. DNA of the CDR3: TGTGCCAGCAGGGGACAGGTGGCATCCTATGGCTACACCTTC. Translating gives CASRGQVASYGYTF.

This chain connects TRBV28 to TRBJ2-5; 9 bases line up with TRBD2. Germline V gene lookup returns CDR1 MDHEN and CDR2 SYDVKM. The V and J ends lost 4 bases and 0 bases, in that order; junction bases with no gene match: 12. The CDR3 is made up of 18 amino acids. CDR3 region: CASSYPGGERGDQETQYF. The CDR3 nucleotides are TGTGCCAGCAGTTACCCCGGAGGGGAGCGGGGGGACCAAGAGACCCAGTACTTC.

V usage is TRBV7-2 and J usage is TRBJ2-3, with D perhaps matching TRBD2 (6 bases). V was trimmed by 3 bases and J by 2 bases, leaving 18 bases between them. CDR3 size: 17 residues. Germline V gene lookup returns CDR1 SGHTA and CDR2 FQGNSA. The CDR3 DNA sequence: TGTGCCAGCAGCTTTAGAAAGGGCGGGGTAATCACAGATACGCAGTATTTT. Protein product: CASSFRKGGVITDTQYF. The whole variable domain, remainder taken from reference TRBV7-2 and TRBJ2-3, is GAGVSQSPSNKVTEKGKDVELRCDPISGHTALYWYRQSLGQGLEFLIYFQGNSAPDKSGLPSDRFSAERTGGSVSTLTIQRTQQEDSAVYLCASSFRKGGVITDTQYFGPGTRLTVL.

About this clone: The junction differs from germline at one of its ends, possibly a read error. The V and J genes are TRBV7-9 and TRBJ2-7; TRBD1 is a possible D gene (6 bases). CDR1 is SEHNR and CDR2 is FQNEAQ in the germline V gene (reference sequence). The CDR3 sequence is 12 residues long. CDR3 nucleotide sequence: TGTTCCAGCAGCCACAGGGACTACGAGCAGTACTTC. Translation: CSSSHRDYEQYF. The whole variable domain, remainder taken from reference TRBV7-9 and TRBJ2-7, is DTGVSQNPRHKITKRGQNVTFRCDPISEHNRLYWYRQTLGQGPEFLTYFQNEAQLEKSRLLSDRFSAERPKGSFSTLEIQRTEQGDSAMYLCSSSHRDYEQYFGPGTRLTVT.

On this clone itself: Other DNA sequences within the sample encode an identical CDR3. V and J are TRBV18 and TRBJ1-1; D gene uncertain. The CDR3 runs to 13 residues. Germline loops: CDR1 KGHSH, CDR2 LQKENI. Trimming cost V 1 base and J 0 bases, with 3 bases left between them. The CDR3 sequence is CASSPLMNTEAFF. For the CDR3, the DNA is TGTGCCAGCTCACCACTCATGAACACTGAAGCTTTCTTT.

In DNA, the CDR3 is TGCGCCAGCAGCTTTCGCCGGGACAGACTCTACGAGCAGTACTTC. This translates into CASSFRRDRLYEQYF. This chain uses TRBV5-1 with TRBJ2-7, with TRBD1 matching over 7 bases. V lost 2 bases to trimming and J lost 3 bases; unmatched junction nucleotides: 8. This CDR3 has 15 amino acids. Germline V gives CDR1 SGHRS, CDR2 YFSETQ.

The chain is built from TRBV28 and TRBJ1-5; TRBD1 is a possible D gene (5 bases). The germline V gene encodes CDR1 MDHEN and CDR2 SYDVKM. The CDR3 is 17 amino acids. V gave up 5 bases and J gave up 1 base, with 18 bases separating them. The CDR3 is CASSLNARGYSNQPQHF. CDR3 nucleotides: TGTGCCAGCAGTCTCAACGCGCGGGGGTACAGCAATCAGCCCCAGCATTTT.

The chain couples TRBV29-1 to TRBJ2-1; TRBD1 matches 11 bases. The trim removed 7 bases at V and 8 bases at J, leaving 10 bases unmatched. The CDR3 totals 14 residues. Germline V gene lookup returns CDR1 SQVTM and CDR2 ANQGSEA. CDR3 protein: CSADPGTGGYEQFF. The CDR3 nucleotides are TGCAGCGCCGATCCCGGGACAGGGGGTTATGAGCAGTTCTTC.

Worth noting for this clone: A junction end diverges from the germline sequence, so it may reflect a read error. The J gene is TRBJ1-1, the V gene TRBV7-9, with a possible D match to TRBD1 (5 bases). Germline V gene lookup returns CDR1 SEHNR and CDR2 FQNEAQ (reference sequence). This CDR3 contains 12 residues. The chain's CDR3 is CSSSQGNTEAFF. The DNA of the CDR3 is TGTTCCAGCAGCCAGGGGAACACTGAAGCTTTCTTT.

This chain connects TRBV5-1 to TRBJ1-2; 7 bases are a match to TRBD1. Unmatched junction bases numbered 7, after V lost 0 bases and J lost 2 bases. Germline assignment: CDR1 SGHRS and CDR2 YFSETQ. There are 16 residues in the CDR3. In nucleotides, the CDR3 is TGCGCCAGCAGCTTGGGTCCACTGACAGGGAACTATGGCTACACCTTC. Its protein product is CASSLGPLTGNYGYTF.